Each of the 24 T cell receptor beta chains below was sequenced from the same sample in a study of Ad26.COV2.S vaccination and SARS-CoV-2 variants. The treatment: approximately 18 received Ad26.COV2.S at low or high dose, single or two shots; 5 received placebo; per-sample allocation not given. It was on day 63 after the first vaccine or placebo injection that samples were taken. The data were produced by immunoSEQ multiplex PCR, yet TCRdb's version contains in-frame clones alone and is incomplete. Among some 480,000 clones listed, roughly 85% were seen once. The sample was peripheral blood, taken in a trial of Ad26.COV2.S vaccine versus placebo. The receptors were gathered from a person aged 18-60 years who received the Ad26.COV2.S COVID-19 vaccine or a placebo.

The gene calls are TRBV20-1 and TRBJ1-5; D call uncertain. The CDR3 contains 13 residues. Trimming cost V 3 bases and J 1 base, with 7 bases left between them. The germline V gene has CDR1 DFQATT and CDR2 SNEGSKA (reference sequence). Written as DNA, the CDR3 is TGCAGTGCTAGTGATGCGAGCAATCAGCCCCAGCATTTT. Translated: CSASDASNQPQHF.

This chain connects TRBV5-1 to TRBJ2-7; D may be TRBD1 or TRBD2 (5 bases each). V lost 4 bases to trimming and J lost 5 bases, with 16 bases between them. The germline V gene has CDR1 SGHRS and CDR2 YFSETQ. CDR3 length: 14 residues. The CDR3 region has the DNA TGCGCCAGCAGCCCCGGACGGGGCGTGGACGAGCAGTACTTC. Its protein is CASSPGRGVDEQYF. The entire variable domain, with the rest obtained from reference TRBV5-1 and TRBJ2-7, is as follows: KAGVTQTPRYLIKTRGQQVTLSCSPISGHRSVSWYQQTPGQGLQFLFEYFSETQRNKGNFPGRFSGRQFSNSRSEMNVSTLELGDSALYLCASSPGRGVDEQYFGPGTRLTVT.

The chain is built from TRBV7-2 and TRBJ1-1; D gene ambiguous. The CDR3 runs to 11 residues. Germline V CDR1 and CDR2: SGHTA, FQGNSA. V was clipped by 1 base and J by 10 bases, with 7 bases between them. CDR3 DNA sequence: TGTGCCAGCAGCTTAGAGATGGCAGCTTTCTTT. It codes for CASSLEMAAFF.

This chain joins TRBV10-3 and TRBJ2-3; TRBD1 or TRBD2 may be the D gene (5 bases each). The CDR3 contains 14 residues. In germline, CDR1 is ENHRY, CDR2 SYGVKD. The V and J ends lost 8 bases and 1 base respectively, with 13 bases between them. CDR3 in amino acids: CAISWGRGTDTQYF. DNA for the CDR3: TGTGCCATCTCTTGGGGACGGGGCACAGATACGCAGTATTTT.

The genes are TRBV6-2 or TRBV6-3 and TRBJ2-7; D call uncertain. This CDR3 has 11 residues. V dropped 2 bases and J dropped 7 bases, with 6 bases sitting between them. CDR1 is MNHEY, CDR2 SVGEGT, per germline. CDR3 sequence: CASSYQYEQYF. DNA of the CDR3: TGTGCCAGCAGTTACCAGTATGAGCAGTACTTC.

The CDR3 protein is CASSRPSGTGGNTIYF. CDR3 DNA sequence: TGTGCCAGTAGTAGACCTTCCGGGACGGGTGGAAACACCATATATTTT. The chain employs TRBV19 and TRBJ1-3, with a possible D match to TRBD1 (5 bases). The CDR3 runs 16 residues. Trimming shortened V by 4 bases and J by 3 bases, and 16 bases separated the two germline ends. Germline CDR1 LNHDA, CDR2 SQIVND (reference sequence).

V and J are TRBV6-2 or TRBV6-3 and TRBJ1-1; the D gene is possibly TRBD1 (6 bases). Trimming shortened V by 2 bases and J by 2 bases, and 9 bases separated the two germline ends. Germline assignment: CDR1 MNHEY and CDR2 SVGEGT. This CDR3 is 14 amino acids long. CDR3 sequence: CASSYRTANTEAFF. The CDR3 bases are TGTGCCAGCAGTTACCGGACAGCCAACACTGAAGCTTTCTTT.

V usage is TRBV2 and J usage is TRBJ1-2; tentatively, D is TRBD1 (5 bases). CDR3 length equals 14 residues. CDR1 is SNHLY, CDR2 FYNNEI, per germline. V was shortened by 5 bases and J by 8 bases, with 18 bases between the two germline ends. The CDR3 bases are TGTGCCAGCAGTAGGGACCTGACAGAGAGAGGCTACACCTTC. Translated: CASSRDLTERGYTF.

V is TRBV4-2 and J is TRBJ1-1; possible D gene TRBD1, 5 bases. The germline V and J ends were trimmed by 0 bases and 1 base, with 6 bases remaining between them. The CDR3 contains 14 residues. From germline, CDR1 is LGHNA and CDR2 YNFKEQ. The CDR3: CASSQEGENTEAFF. CDR3 nucleotides: TGTGCCAGCAGCCAAGAGGGGGAGAACACTGAAGCTTTCTTT.

The genes are TRBV2 and TRBJ1-6; the D gene is possibly TRBD1 (5 bases). The CDR3 is 14 residues long. With 3 bases removed from V and 7 bases from J, the gap between germline ends came to 10 bases. CDR1 and CDR2 from the germline V gene are SNHLY and FYNNEI. CDR3 nucleotide sequence: TGTGCCAGCAGTGAGACAGTCGTGAATTCACCCCTCCACTTT. It translates to CASSETVVNSPLHF.

The CDR3 DNA reads as TGTGCCAGCAGCTTTCCTCAGTTGAACACTGAAGCTTTCTTT. It specifies CASSFPQLNTEAFF. The chain employs TRBV13 and TRBJ1-1; D not certain. This CDR3 has 14 amino acids. The germline V gene has CDR1 PRHDT and CDR2 FYEKMQ (reference sequence). With 3 bases removed from V and 0 bases from J, the gap between germline ends came to 8 bases.

This clone was observed a single time. The rearrangement links TRBV19 to TRBJ2-6; perhaps TRBD1 as D (5 bases). With 3 bases removed from V and 3 bases from J, the gap between germline ends came to 9 bases. The CDR3 is 15 amino acids. CDR1 and CDR2 (germline): LNHDA, SQIVND (reference sequence). The DNA for the CDR3 is TGTGCCAGTAGTATGTGGGGCGGTGGGGCCAACGTCCTGACTTTC. Encoded protein: CASSMWGGGANVLTF.

The chain uses TRBV24-1 and TRBJ1-2, with D unresolved. V lost 5 bases and J 6 bases, leaving 12 bases between the germline ends. CDR1 and CDR2 (germline): KGHDR, SFDVKD. The CDR3 consists of 13 residues. The CDR3 here is CATSAVGNDGYTF. Written as DNA, the CDR3 is TGTGCCACCAGTGCCGTGGGGAACGATGGCTACACCTTC.

V gene TRBV28 combines with J gene TRBJ2-7; 9 nucleotides line up with TRBD1. Germline CDR1 is MDHEN and CDR2 is SYDVKM. The J segment lost 12 bases and the V segment lost 3 bases, leaving 9 bases of the junction unmatched. CDR3 size: 13 residues. CDR3 sequence reads: CASSFPDRGFAYF. As DNA, the CDR3 is TGTGCCAGCAGTTTCCCGGACAGGGGCTTTGCGTACTTC. The full variable domain, in which reference TRBV28 and TRBJ2-7 provide the parts outside the CDR3, is DVKVTQSSRYLVKRTGEKVFLECVQDMDHENMFWYRQDPGLGLRLIYFSYDVKMKEKGDIPEGYSVSREKKERFSLILESASTNQTSMYLCASSFPDRGFAYFGPGTRLTVT.

The chain uses TRBV19 and TRBJ2-1; tentative D call: TRBD1 (5 bases). Looked up from germline, CDR1 is LNHDA and CDR2 is SQIVND (reference sequence). V was clipped by 5 bases and J by 9 bases, with 14 bases between them. The CDR3 totals 13 residues. The CDR3 sequence is CASSVTRASEQFF. CDR3 coding DNA: TGTGCCAGTAGTGTCACCAGGGCTAGTGAGCAGTTCTTC.

The rearrangement joins TRBV30 to TRBJ1-1, with unresolved D. V was pared by 3 bases and J by 1 base, with 9 bases between. This CDR3 has 13 residues. Germline lookup yields CDR1 GTSNPN and CDR2 SVGIG (reference sequence). DNA for the CDR3: TGTGCCTGGAGCGGACGGACGAACACTGAAGCTTTCTTT. Translating gives CAWSGRTNTEAFF.

A note on this clone: Other DNA sequences within the sample encode an identical CDR3. The rearrangement uses TRBV9 and TRBJ1-4; 7 bases align to TRBD1. Trimming cost V 0 bases and J 7 bases; bases outside gene matches: 9. From germline, CDR1 is SGDLS and CDR2 YYNGEE. There are 16 residues in the CDR3. CDR3 protein: CASSVAGGGVGEKLFF. CDR3 in DNA: TGTGCCAGCAGCGTAGCTGGAGGGGGCGTAGGTGAAAAACTGTTTTTT.

The chain links TRBV29-1 to TRBJ2-3, with D perhaps TRBD2 (6 bases). The CDR3 totals 13 residues. Trimming stripped 4 bases from V and 5 bases from J, with 13 bases between. Germline CDR1 is SQVTM and CDR2 is ANQGSEA. CDR3: CSVGTGVVDTQYF. Written as DNA, the CDR3 is TGCAGCGTTGGGACGGGAGTGGTAGATACGCAGTATTTT.

The rearrangement uses TRBV30 and TRBJ2-1; D is unresolved. This CDR3 has 13 residues. With 1 base removed from V and 7 bases from J, the gap between germline ends came to 11 bases. CDR1 and CDR2 from the germline V gene are GTSNPN and SVGIG (reference sequence). The CDR3 spells CAWSASLLNEQFF. As DNA, the CDR3 is TGTGCCTGGAGTGCCTCCCTTTTAAATGAGCAGTTCTTC.

The V and J genes are TRBV5-6 and TRBJ1-6; no reliable D call. Per the germline V gene, CDR1 is SGHDT and CDR2 is YYEEEE. The CDR3 is 11 amino acids. With 5 bases removed from V and 9 bases from J, the gap between germline ends came to 6 bases. CDR3 residues: CASSLGSPLHF. CDR3 in DNA: TGTGCCAGCAGTTTAGGTTCACCCCTCCACTTT.

The J gene is TRBJ2-7, the V gene TRBV11-2, with 12 positions matching TRBD2. The CDR3 has 15 amino acids. V was pared by 3 bases and J by 5 bases, with 5 bases of the junction left unmatched. The germline V gene has CDR1 SGHAT and CDR2 FQNNGV. CDR3 in DNA: TGTGCCAGCAGCTTGACTAGCGGGAGAGCTCACGAGCAGTACTTC. Residues: CASSLTSGRAHEQYF.

The V call is TRBV5-1, the J call TRBJ2-1; tentatively, D is TRBD2 (5 bases). V gave up 3 bases and J gave up 3 bases, with 13 bases separating them. CDR1 SGHRS and CDR2 YFSETQ come from the germline V gene. The CDR3 extends over 15 amino acids. CDR3 protein: CASSSAGKGYNEQFF. CDR3 coding DNA: TGCGCCAGCAGCTCGGCCGGGAAAGGCTACAATGAGCAGTTCTTC. Full variable domain (remainder filled in from reference TRBV5-1 and TRBJ2-1): KAGVTQTPRYLIKTRGQQVTLSCSPISGHRSVSWYQQTPGQGLQFLFEYFSETQRNKGNFPGRFSGRQFSNSRSEMNVSTLELGDSALYLCASSSAGKGYNEQFFGPGTRLTVL.

The chain has TRBV27 and TRBJ2-5; 9 positions agree with TRBD2. The CDR3 has 17 residues. Per germline, CDR1 MNHEY and CDR2 SMNVEV (reference sequence). After removal of 4 bases from V and 5 bases from J, the junction contained 14 bases not matched to a gene. The DNA of the CDR3 is TGTGCCAGCAGTTCCCTAGGGGGTAGCGGGAGTTGGGAGACCCAGTACTTC. This translates into CASSSLGGSGSWETQYF.

Note on this clone: An end of the junction does not agree with germline; a read error may underlie this. The chain joins TRBV10-1 to TRBJ1-1, with D uncertain. Germline CDR1 reads WNHNN; CDR2 reads SYGVQD (reference sequence). The CDR3 is made up of 8 amino acids. The CDR3, as DNA: TGCGCCAGCAGTGACAGACCTTTT. Translated: CASSDRPF.